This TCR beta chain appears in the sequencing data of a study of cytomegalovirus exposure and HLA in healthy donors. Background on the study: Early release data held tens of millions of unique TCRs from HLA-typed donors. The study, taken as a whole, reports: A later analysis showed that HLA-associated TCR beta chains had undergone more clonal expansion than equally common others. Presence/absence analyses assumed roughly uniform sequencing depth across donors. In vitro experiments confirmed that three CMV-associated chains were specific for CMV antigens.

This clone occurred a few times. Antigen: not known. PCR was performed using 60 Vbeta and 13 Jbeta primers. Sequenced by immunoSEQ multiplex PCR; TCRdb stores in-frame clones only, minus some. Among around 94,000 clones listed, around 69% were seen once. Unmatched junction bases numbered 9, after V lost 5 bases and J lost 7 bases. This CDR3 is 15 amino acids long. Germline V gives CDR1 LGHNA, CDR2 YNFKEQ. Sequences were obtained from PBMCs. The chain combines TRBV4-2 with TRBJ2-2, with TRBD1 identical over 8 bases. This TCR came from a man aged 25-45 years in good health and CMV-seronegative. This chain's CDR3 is CASSLPDRDFGELFF. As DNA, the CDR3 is TGTGCCAGCAGCTTACCGGACAGGGATTTCGGGGAGCTGTTTTTT.